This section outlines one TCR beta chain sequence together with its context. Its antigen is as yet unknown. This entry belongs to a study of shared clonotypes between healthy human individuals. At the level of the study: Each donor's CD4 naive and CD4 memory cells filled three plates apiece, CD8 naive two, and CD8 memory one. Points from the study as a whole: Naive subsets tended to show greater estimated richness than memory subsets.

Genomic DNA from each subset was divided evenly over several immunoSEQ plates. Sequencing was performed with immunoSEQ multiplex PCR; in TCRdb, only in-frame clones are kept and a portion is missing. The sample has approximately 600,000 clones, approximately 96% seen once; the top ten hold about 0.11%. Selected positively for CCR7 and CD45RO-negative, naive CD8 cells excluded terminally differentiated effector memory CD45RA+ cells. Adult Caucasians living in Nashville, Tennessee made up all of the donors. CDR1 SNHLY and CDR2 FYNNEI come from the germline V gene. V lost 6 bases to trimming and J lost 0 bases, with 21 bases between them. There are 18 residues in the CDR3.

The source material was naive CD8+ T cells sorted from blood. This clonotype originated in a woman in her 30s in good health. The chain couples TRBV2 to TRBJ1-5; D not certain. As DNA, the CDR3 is TGTGCCAGCAGGGTGATTCAGTCCGAGGGAGATAGCAATCAGCCCCAGCATTTT. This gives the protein CASRVIQSEGDSNQPQHF. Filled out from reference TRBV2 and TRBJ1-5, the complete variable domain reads EPEVTQTPSHQVTQMGQEVILRCVPISNHLYFYWYRQILGQKVEFLVSFYNNEISEKSEIFDDQFSVERPDGSNFTLKIRSTKLEDSAMYFCASRVIQSEGDSNQPQHFGDGTRLSIL.